These T cell receptor beta chains were read from a single sample in a study of blood T cell repertoires in COVID-19. Clones were sequenced by immunoSEQ multiplex PCR, and TCRdb holds only the in-frame ones, with some missing. This table has roughly 350,000 clones, over 75% appearing once. Specimen: peripheral blood. The receptor set was obtained from a woman aged 25 to 39 with COVID-19, enrolled during active disease. Each CDR3 is given with its conserved first and last residue. D genes are given only for firm matches. Size is omitted from some rows. Given values are once, few, many or a class for expanded clones.

j_call,clone_size,d_call,v_call,cdr3_nt,cdr3_aa
TRBJ2-1,.,.,TRBV10-2,TGCGCCAGCAGTGAGACAGGCAATGAGCAGTTCTTC,CASSETGNEQFF
TRBJ1-6,.,TRBD1,TRBV7-2,TGTGCCAGCAGCCCAGCCGGGACAGGGTTCACACCCCTCCACTTT,CASSPAGTGFTPLHF
TRBJ2-7,once,TRBD1,TRBV5-1,TGCGCCAGCAGTCGGGACAGGGCCCGGGACGAGCAGTACTTC,CASSRDRARDEQYF
TRBJ2-2,.,TRBD1,TRBV4-1,TGCGCCAGCAGCCAAGGAAGGGGGCCCGGGGAGCTGTTTTTT,CASSQGRGPGELFF
TRBJ1-1,.,TRBD1,TRBV4-2,TGTGCCAGCAGCCCGGGACAGGGGGGGACTGAAGCTTTCTTT,CASSPGQGGTEAFF
TRBJ2-2,few,.,TRBV5-4,TGTGCCAGCAGCCGTAACACCGGGGAGCTGTTTTTT,CASSRNTGELFF
TRBJ2-5,.,TRBD2,TRBV28,TGTGCCAGCAGTTTGGGGGGACTAGCGAGGGGAGAGACCCAGTACTTC,CASSLGGLARGETQYF
TRBJ2-1,.,TRBD2,TRBV4-1,TGCGCCAGCAGCCAAGATGGGACTAGCGGGAGCCACAATGAGCAGTTCTTC,CASSQDGTSGSHNEQFF
TRBJ2-5,.,TRBD2,TRBV11-2,TGTGCCAGCAGCTTTGGACTAGCGGAAGAGACCCAGTACTTC,CASSFGLAEETQYF
TRBJ2-3,.,TRBD2,TRBV27,TGTGCCAGCAGTTTAGGAGGGAGGGCAGATACGCAGTATTTT,CASSLGGRADTQYF
TRBJ1-1,.,.,TRBV3-1/TRBV3-2,TGTGCCAGCAGCCAGAAACCAGGGGTGACTGAAGCTTTCTTT,CASSQKPGVTEAFF
TRBJ1-6,.,.,TRBV2,TGTGCCAGCGGTCGAAAGGGAGGTGACTCACCCCTCCACTTT,CASGRKGGDSPLHF
TRBJ2-4,.,TRBD1,TRBV29-1,TGCAGCGTTGGGACAGGTCAAAACATTCAGTACTTC,CSVGTGQNIQYF
TRBJ2-7,few,.,TRBV28,TGTGCCAGCAGTGTAGCGACCTCCTACGAGCAGTACTTC,CASSVATSYEQYF
TRBJ1-5,.,TRBD1,TRBV19,TGTGCCAGTACCGACAGGGGAAATCAGCCCCAGCATTTT,CASTDRGNQPQHF
TRBJ2-7,.,.,TRBV5-1,TGCGCCAGCAGCTTGGATGTAGTCTACGAGCAGTACTTC,CASSLDVVYEQYF
TRBJ2-5,few,.,TRBV7-7,TGTGCTAGCAGCTTAGTTCTCAGGGAGACCCAGTACTTC,CASSLVLRETQYF
TRBJ2-7,.,TRBD1,TRBV29-1,TGCAGCGTTGCCCGTATACAGGGGGCGGGCGAGCAGTACTTC,CSVARIQGAGEQYF
TRBJ2-1,few,TRBD2,TRBV7-2,TGTGCCAGCAGCTTTAAGGCTAGCGGGAGCAATGAGCAGTTCTTC,CASSFKASGSNEQFF
TRBJ2-3,.,TRBD2,TRBV29-1,TGCAGCGCTGTGGTAGCGGGAGGGCCGGGAGATACGCAGTATTTT,CSAVVAGGPGDTQYF
TRBJ2-1,.,.,TRBV7-9,TGTGCCAGCAGCCTGGAGGGCCGAGGAGGTGGTGAGCAGTTCTTC,CASSLEGRGGGEQFF
TRBJ2-7,.,TRBD2,TRBV7-2,TGTGCCAGCAGCTTGGGACTAGCGGTTTACGAGCAGTACTTC,CASSLGLAVYEQYF
TRBJ2-3,.,TRBD2,TRBV5-1,TGCGCCAGCACCCCCCTAGCGGGAGGGCCAGATACGCAGTATTTT,CASTPLAGGPDTQYF
TRBJ2-7,.,.,TRBV20-1,TGCAGTGCTCGAAGACAGACGTCGCAGTACTTC,CSARRQTSQYF
TRBJ2-7,.,.,TRBV4-1,TGCGCCAGCAGCCAAAACTCATGGTACGAGCAGTACTTC,CASSQNSWYEQYF
TRBJ2-7,.,TRBD2,TRBV3-1/TRBV3-2,TGTGCCAGCAGCCAAGGGGTAGCGGGAGCAGAGCAGTACTTC,CASSQGVAGAEQYF
TRBJ1-6,once,TRBD1,TRBV30,TGTGCCTGGAGTGGACAGGGGCTCTATAATTCACCCCTCCACTTT,CAWSGQGLYNSPLHF
TRBJ1-5,.,.,TRBV27,TGTGCCAGCAGTTTTGGGCAGGGCAATCAGCCCCAGCATTTT,CASSFGQGNQPQHF
TRBJ2-1,.,TRBD2,TRBV30,TGTGCCTGGGGGTCGGGAGGGCCCAGTAGTGAGCAGTTCTTC,CAWGSGGPSSEQFF
TRBJ2-7,.,.,TRBV7-6,TGTGCCAGCAGCTCGCGGACTGGGTACGAGCAGTACTTC,CASSSRTGYEQYF
TRBJ2-2,.,.,TRBV3-1/TRBV3-2,TGTGCCAGCAGCCCGGATTACAGGAACACCGGGGAGCTGTTTTTT,CASSPDYRNTGELFF
TRBJ1-2,.,.,TRBV12-3/TRBV12-4,TGTGCCAGCAGTTTGAACAGCCGTGGCTACACCTTC,CASSLNSRGYTF
TRBJ2-2,.,.,TRBV19,TGTGCCAGTAGTGAACAGCCAAACACCGGGGAGCTGTTTTTT,CASSEQPNTGELFF
TRBJ2-5,.,TRBD2,TRBV4-2,TGTGCCAGCAGCCAAGCGGGGGGGTACCAAGAGACCCAGTACTTC,CASSQAGGYQETQYF
TRBJ2-7,once,TRBD2,TRBV9,TGTGCCAGCAGCGCGGGGACTAGCGTCGCCTACGAGCAGTACTTC,CASSAGTSVAYEQYF
TRBJ2-6,.,TRBD1,TRBV28,TGTGCCAGCAGTCTGGGACAGGGGGCGCCCTCTGGGGCCAACGTCCTGACTTTC,CASSLGQGAPSGANVLTF
TRBJ1-4,.,.,TRBV5-1,TGCGCCAGCAGCTTGGTTCGGGGGAATGGGGAAAAACTGTTTTTT,CASSLVRGNGEKLFF
TRBJ2-7,.,.,TRBV5-4,TGTGCCAGCAGCTCTCTTAACGAGCAGTACTTC,CASSSLNEQYF
TRBJ2-7,.,TRBD2,TRBV27,TGTGCCAGCAGTTTATGGGGACTAGCGGGAGACTCCTACGAGCAGTACTTC,CASSLWGLAGDSYEQYF
TRBJ2-5,.,.,TRBV19,TGTGCCAGTACCCCCGGGGTTTCGGAGACCCAGTACTTC,CASTPGVSETQYF
TRBJ2-3,.,.,TRBV5-4,TGTGCCAGCAGCTTGGTGCGTGGTCCAGATACGCAGTATTTT,CASSLVRGPDTQYF
TRBJ2-7,.,.,TRBV9,TGTGCCAGCAGCCCAGGACTGAGCTCCTACGAGCAGTACTTC,CASSPGLSSYEQYF
TRBJ1-1,.,TRBD1,TRBV28,TGTGCCAGCAGTCAGACAGGGGGCGGCACTGAAGCTTTCTTT,CASSQTGGGTEAFF
TRBJ2-1,.,TRBD2,TRBV7-9,TGTGCCAGCAGCGGAGTTAAGCGAGCGGGACGCTCCTACAATGAGCAGTTCTTC,CASSGVKRAGRSYNEQFF
TRBJ1-6,.,.,TRBV3-1/TRBV3-2,TGTGCCAGCAGCCAAGGCACGGGTTGGTCACCCCTCCACTTT,CASSQGTGWSPLHF
TRBJ2-1,.,.,TRBV6-5,TGTGCCACCCTGGGTGGGCGCGGGACGTACAATGAGCAGTTCTTC,CATLGGRGTYNEQFF